This is a list of T cell receptor beta chains from one sample in a study of shared clonotypes between healthy human individuals. Here immunoSEQ multiplex PCR was the method, and the copy in TCRdb shows in-frame clones only, minus some. In the table there are about 2.1 million clones, 93% of which are singletons. The material sequenced was naive CD8+ T cells from PBMCs. These receptors came from a young man in good health. Some clones in this sample may be carry-over from other donors' samples. The CDR3 runs from the conserved cysteine through the conserved F or W. The order of the fields is CDR3 protein, CDR3 DNA, D gene, clone size, J gene, V gene. D genes are given only for firm matches. Clone size is stated in some rows and not others, as once, few, many or a class when expanded.

CDR3 protein: CASSSRGGGNYGYTF; CDR3 DNA: TGTGCCAGCAGCTCCCGGGGGGGCGGTAACTATGGCTACACCTTC; D gene: -; clone size: -; J gene: TRBJ1-2; V gene: TRBV13
CDR3 protein: CASSQDLRSYEQYF; CDR3 DNA: TGCGCCAGCAGCCAAGACCTGAGATCCTACGAGCAGTACTTC; D gene: -; clone size: -; J gene: TRBJ2-7; V gene: TRBV4-1
CDR3 protein: CASSADSALYGYTF; CDR3 DNA: TGTGCCAGCAGTGCGGACAGCGCCCTATATGGCTACACCTTC; D gene: -; clone size: -; J gene: TRBJ1-2; V gene: TRBV28
CDR3 protein: CAWGSGTGRYEQYF; CDR3 DNA: TGTGCCTGGGGATCCGGGACAGGGAGATACGAGCAGTACTTC; D gene: TRBD1; clone size: -; J gene: TRBJ2-7; V gene: TRBV30
CDR3 protein: CATSRDLGSGSNEQFF; CDR3 DNA: TGTGCCACCAGCAGAGATTTGGGTAGCGGGAGTAATGAGCAGTTCTTC; D gene: TRBD2; clone size: -; J gene: TRBJ2-1; V gene: TRBV15
CDR3 protein: CASSLRGLAGGANVLTF; CDR3 DNA: TGTGCCAGCAGCTTGAGGGGTCTGGCGGGTGGGGCCAACGTCCTGACTTTC; D gene: -; clone size: -; J gene: TRBJ2-6; V gene: TRBV5-6
CDR3 protein: CASSQEQGYSNQPQHF; CDR3 DNA: TGTGCCAGCAGCCAAGAACAGGGCTATAGCAATCAGCCCCAGCATTTT; D gene: -; clone size: -; J gene: TRBJ1-5; V gene: TRBV4-2
CDR3 protein: CASSPSTNEKLFF; CDR3 DNA: TGTGCCAGCAGCCCATCAACTAATGAAAAACTGTTTTTT; D gene: -; clone size: -; J gene: TRBJ1-4; V gene: TRBV13
CDR3 protein: CSSSGGAGYGYTF; CDR3 DNA: TGCAGCTCCTCAGGGGGCGCGGGCTATGGCTACACCTTC; D gene: TRBD1; clone size: -; J gene: TRBJ1-2; V gene: TRBV29-1
CDR3 protein: CASSFLSGTGGYEQYF; CDR3 DNA: TGTGCCAGCAGTTTCCTATCGGGGACAGGGGGCTACGAGCAGTACTTC; D gene: TRBD1; clone size: -; J gene: TRBJ2-7; V gene: TRBV27
CDR3 protein: CASIGGYEQYF; CDR3 DNA: TGTGCCAGCATAGGTGGCTACGAGCAGTACTTC; D gene: -; clone size: few; J gene: TRBJ2-7; V gene: TRBV27